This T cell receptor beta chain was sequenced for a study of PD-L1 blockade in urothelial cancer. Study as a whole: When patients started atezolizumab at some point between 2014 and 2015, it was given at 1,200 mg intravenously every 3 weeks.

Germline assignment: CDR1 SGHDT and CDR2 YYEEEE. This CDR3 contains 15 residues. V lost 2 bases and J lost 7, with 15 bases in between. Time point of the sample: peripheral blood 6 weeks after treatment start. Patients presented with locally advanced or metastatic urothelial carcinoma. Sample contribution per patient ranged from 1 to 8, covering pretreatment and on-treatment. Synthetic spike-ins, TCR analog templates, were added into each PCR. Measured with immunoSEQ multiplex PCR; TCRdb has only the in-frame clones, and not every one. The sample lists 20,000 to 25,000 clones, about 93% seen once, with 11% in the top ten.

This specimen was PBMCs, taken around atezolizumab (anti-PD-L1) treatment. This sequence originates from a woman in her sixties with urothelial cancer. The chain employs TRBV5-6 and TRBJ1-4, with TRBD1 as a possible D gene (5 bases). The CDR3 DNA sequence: TGTGCCAGCAGCTTTCAACAGGTTGGCAGTGAAAAACTGTTTTTT. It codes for CASSFQQVGSEKLFF.